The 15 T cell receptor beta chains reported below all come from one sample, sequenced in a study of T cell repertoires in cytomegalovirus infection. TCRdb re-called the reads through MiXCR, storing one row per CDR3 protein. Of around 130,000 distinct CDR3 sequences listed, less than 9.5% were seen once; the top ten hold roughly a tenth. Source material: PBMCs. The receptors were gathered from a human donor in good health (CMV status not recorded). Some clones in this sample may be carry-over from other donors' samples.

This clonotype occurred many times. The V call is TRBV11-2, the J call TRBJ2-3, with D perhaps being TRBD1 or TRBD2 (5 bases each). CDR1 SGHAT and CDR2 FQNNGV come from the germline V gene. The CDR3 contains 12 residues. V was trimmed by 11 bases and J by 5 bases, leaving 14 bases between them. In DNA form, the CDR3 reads TGTGCCGTGGGACCTGGGGGAGATACGCAGTATTTT. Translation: CAVGPGGDTQYF.

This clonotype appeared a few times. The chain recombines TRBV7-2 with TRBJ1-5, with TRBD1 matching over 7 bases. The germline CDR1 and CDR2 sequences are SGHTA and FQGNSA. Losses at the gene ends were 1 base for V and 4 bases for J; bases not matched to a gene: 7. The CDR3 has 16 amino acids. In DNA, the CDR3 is TGTGCCAGCAGCTTAGAATCAGCAGGGGGGAATCAGCCCCAGCATTTT. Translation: CASSLESAGGNQPQHF. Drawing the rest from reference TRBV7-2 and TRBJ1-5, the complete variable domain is GAGVSQSPSNKVTEKGKDVELRCDPISGHTALYWYRQSLGQGLEFLIYFQGNSAPDKSGLPSDRFSAERTGGSVSTLTIQRTQQEDSAVYLCASSLESAGGNQPQHFGDGTRLSIL.

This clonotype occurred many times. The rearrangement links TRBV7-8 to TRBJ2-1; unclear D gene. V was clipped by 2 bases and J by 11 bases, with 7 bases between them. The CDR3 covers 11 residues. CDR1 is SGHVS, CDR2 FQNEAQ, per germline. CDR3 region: CASSLSIKQFF. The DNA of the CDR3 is TGTGCCAGCAGCTTAAGTATAAAGCAGTTCTTC.

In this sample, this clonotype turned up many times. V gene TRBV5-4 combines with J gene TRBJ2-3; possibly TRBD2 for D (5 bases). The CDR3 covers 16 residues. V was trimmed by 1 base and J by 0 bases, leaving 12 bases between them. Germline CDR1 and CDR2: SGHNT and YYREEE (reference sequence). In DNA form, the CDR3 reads TGTGCCAGCAGCTTGAGGAAGCGGTTAAGCACAGATACGCAGTATTTT. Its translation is CASSLRKRLSTDTQYF.

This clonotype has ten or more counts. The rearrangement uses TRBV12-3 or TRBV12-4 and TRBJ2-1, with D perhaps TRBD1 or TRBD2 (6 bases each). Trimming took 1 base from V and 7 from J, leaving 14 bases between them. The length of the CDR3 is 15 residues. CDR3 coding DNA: TGTGCCAGCAGTTTAGGCGCGCCGGGGGCGAATGAGCAGTTCTTC. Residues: CASSLGAPGANEQFF.

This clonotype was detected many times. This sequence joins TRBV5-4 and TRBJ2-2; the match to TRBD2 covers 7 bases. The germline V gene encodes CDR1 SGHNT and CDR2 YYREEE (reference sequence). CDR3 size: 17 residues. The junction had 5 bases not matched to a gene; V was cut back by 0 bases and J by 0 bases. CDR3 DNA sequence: TGTGCCAGCAGCTTGGAGGTAGCGGGTTCGAACACCGGGGAGCTGTTTTTT. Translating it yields CASSLEVAGSNTGELFF.

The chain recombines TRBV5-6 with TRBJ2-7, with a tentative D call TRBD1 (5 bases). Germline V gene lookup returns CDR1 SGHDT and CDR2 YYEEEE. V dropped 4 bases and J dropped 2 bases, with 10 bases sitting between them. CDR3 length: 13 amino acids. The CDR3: CASSADKPYEQYF. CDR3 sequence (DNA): TGTGCCAGCAGCGCGGACAAGCCCTACGAGCAGTACTTC.

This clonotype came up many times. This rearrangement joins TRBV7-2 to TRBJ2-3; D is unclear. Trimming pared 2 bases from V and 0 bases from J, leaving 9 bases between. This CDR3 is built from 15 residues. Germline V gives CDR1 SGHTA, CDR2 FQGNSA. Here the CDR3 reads CASSLRQVSTDTQYF. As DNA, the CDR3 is TGTGCCAGCAGCTTACGTCAAGTGAGCACAGATACGCAGTATTTT.

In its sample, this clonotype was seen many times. The chain's CDR3 is CASSLNPGNSYEQYF. The CDR3 DNA is TGTGCCAGCAGTTTAAATCCGGGGAACTCTTACGAGCAGTACTTC. The chain is built from TRBV12-3 or TRBV12-4 and TRBJ2-7, with a weak D call TRBD2 (5 bases). CDR3 length: 15 amino acids. Trimming shortened V by 2 bases and J by 4 bases, and 15 bases separated the two germline ends.

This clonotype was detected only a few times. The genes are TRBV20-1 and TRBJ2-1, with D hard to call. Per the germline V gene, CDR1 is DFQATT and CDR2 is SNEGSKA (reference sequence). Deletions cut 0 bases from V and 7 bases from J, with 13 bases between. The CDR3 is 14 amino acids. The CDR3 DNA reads TGCAGTGCTAGAGAGTACAGATTTACTAATGAGCAGTTCTTC. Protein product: CSAREYRFTNEQFF.

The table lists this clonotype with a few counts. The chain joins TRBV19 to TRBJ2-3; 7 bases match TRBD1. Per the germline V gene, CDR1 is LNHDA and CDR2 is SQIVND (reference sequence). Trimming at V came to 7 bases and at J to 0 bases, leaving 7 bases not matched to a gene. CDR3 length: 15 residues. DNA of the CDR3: TGTGCCAGTAACACCGGGACAGCGAGCACAGATACGCAGTATTTT. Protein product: CASNTGTASTDTQYF.

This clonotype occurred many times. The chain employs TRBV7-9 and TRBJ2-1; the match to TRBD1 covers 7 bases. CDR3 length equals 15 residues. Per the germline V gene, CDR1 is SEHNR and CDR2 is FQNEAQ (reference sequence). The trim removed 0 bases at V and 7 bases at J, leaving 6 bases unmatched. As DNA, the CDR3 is TGTGCCAGCAGCTTAGCGAAGGGGGCTAAAAATGAGCAGTTCTTC. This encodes CASSLAKGAKNEQFF.

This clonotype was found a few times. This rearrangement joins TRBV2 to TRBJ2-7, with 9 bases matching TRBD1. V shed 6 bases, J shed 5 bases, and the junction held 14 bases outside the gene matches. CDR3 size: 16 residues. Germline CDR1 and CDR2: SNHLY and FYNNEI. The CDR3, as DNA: TGTGCCAGCAGACTTAAAACCGGGACAGGGAAGAACGAGCAGTACTTC. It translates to CASRLKTGTGKNEQYF. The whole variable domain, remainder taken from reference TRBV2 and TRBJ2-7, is EPEVTQTPSHQVTQMGQEVILRCVPISNHLYFYWYRQILGQKVEFLVSFYNNEISEKSEIFDDQFSVERPDGSNFTLKIRSTKLEDSAMYFCASRLKTGTGKNEQYFGPGTRLTVT.

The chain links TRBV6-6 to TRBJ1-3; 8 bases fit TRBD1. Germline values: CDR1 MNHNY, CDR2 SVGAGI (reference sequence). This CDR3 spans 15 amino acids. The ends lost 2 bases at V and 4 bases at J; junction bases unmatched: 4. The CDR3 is CASSYIQGGGNTIYF. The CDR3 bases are TGTGCCAGCAGTTACATACAGGGGGGAGGAAACACCATATATTTT.

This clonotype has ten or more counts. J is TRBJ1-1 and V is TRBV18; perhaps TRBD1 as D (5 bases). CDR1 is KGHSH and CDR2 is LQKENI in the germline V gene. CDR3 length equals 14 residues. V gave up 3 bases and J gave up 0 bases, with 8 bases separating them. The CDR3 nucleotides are TGTGCCAGCTCACCCTCGACAGTGAACACTGAAGCTTTCTTT. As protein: CASSPSTVNTEAFF.